These T cell receptor beta chains were read from a single sample in a study of T cell repertoires in cytomegalovirus infection. From the reads, TCRdb called clonotypes with MiXCR, one entry per CDR3 protein. The profile shows 480,000 or so distinct CDR3 sequences, over 9% of them singletons. Sequenced sample: PBMCs. The receptor set was obtained from a human donor in good health (CMV status not recorded). Some clones in this sample may be carry-over from other donors' samples. Both conserved end residues are part of each CDR3. Each record gives: D gene, V gene, J gene, CDR3 protein. The D gene is left open where the match is weak.

>.|TRBV5-1|TRBJ1-1
CASNPKGTGPNTEAFF
>.|TRBV12-3/TRBV12-4|TRBJ1-1
CASSLKLAEAFF
>TRBD1|TRBV12-3/TRBV12-4|TRBJ2-7
CASSLAGTGAGEQYF
>.|TRBV11-2|TRBJ1-6
CASSRGTIYNSPLHF
>.|TRBV5-1|TRBJ2-6
CASRLRAGANVLTF
>.|TRBV6-8|TRBJ2-2
CASSRRGSGELFF
>.|TRBV24-1|TRBJ2-1
CATSGQGGSYNEQFF
>.|TRBV28|TRBJ1-5
CASSFNRAGSNQPQHF
>.|TRBV28|TRBJ1-4
CASSSGALVGKLFF
>.|TRBV4-2|TRBJ1-1
CASSQGPKGEAFF
>TRBD2|TRBV6-5|TRBJ2-3
CASRRLGTGGLAGISDTQYF
>TRBD1|TRBV19|TRBJ1-1
CATRDRLRATEAFF
>TRBD1|TRBV2|TRBJ2-3
CATSAGDRDKDTQYF
>.|TRBV6-1|TRBJ1-1
CASSEISGGEAFF
>.|TRBV10-2|TRBJ2-7
CASSEYRDAYEQYF
>.|TRBV2|TRBJ2-1
CASSQGQGSSSYNEQFF
>.|TRBV19|TRBJ1-5
CASSSLRVPQPQHF
>TRBD2|TRBV4-2|TRBJ2-2
CASSLRLAGEAGELFF
>.|TRBV15|TRBJ2-2
CATSSGVSTGELFF
>.|TRBV6-5|TRBJ2-7
CASSKEAPPYEQYF
>.|TRBV13|TRBJ2-3
CASSNQGVDTQYF
>.|TRBV6-4|TRBJ2-3
CASSPGTADGADTQYF
>.|TRBV4-2|TRBJ1-1
CASSQEDSLNTEAFF
>.|TRBV27|TRBJ2-5
CASSSRGRGLETQYF
>.|TRBV20-1|TRBJ1-1
CSATEGATATEAFF
>TRBD2|TRBV18|TRBJ2-3
CASSPSGLAGFETQYF
>TRBD2|TRBV20-1|TRBJ2-1
CSASGGTSGQASSYNEQFF
>.|TRBV11-3|TRBJ1-1
CASSSTYVRNTEAFF
>.|TRBV5-6|TRBJ2-3
CASSYWDRRTDTQYF
>.|TRBV9|TRBJ1-3
CASSSGFPSGNTIYF
>TRBD2|TRBV27|TRBJ2-3
CASSPGLAGGATDTQYF
>.|TRBV29-1|TRBJ1-2
CSVSDLQKGYGYTF
>.|TRBV19|TRBJ2-5
CASSMQRAEETQYF
>.|TRBV6-1|TRBJ2-6
CAAPSGSSGANVLTF
>TRBD2|TRBV2|TRBJ2-1
CASSKSSGGGFEQFF
>TRBD1|TRBV12-3/TRBV12-4|TRBJ1-1
CASSRGQGAEAFF
>TRBD1|TRBV28|TRBJ2-2
CAVPRGRVGTGELFF
>TRBD2|TRBV20-1|TRBJ2-7
CSASPAGAGAPYEQYF
>.|TRBV12-3/TRBV12-4|TRBJ2-5
CASSIRETQYF
>.|TRBV10-3|TRBJ1-1
CAIRGVGDTEAFF
>TRBD1|TRBV28|TRBJ1-1
CASRTRQGRLNTEAFF
>TRBD1|TRBV9|TRBJ2-4
CASSVGFWDSSPNIQYF
>TRBD1|TRBV6-5|TRBJ1-6
CASSYGQARIYNSPLHF
>.|TRBV11-2|TRBJ2-3
CASSSRLARDTQYF
>.|TRBV7-9|TRBJ2-6
CASSPKSGANVLTF
>.|TRBV20-1|TRBJ1-1
CSAKRFGVGTEAFF
>TRBD2|TRBV12-3/TRBV12-4|TRBJ2-3
CASSLRTTGGTQYF
>TRBD2|TRBV20-1|TRBJ2-3
CSASGRGALTDTQYF